Listed below are T cell receptor beta chains from one sample, sequenced in a study of blood T cell repertoires in COVID-19. TCRdb's table, derived via immunoSEQ multiplex PCR, lists solely in-frame clones and lacks some. The sample has approximately 400,000 clones, just over 90% seen once; the top ten hold about 0.83%. What was sequenced was PBMCs or T cells enriched from blood (not recorded which). The origin of the receptors is a woman in her forties who had been exposed to COVID-19. The CDR3 runs from the conserved cysteine through the conserved F or W. Fields, in order: D gene, J gene, V gene, clone size, CDR3 DNA, CDR3 protein. The D gene is left open where the match is weak. Expanded clones get a size class; other rows say once, few or many, or leave the size out.

TRBD2	TRBJ2-1	TRBV24-1	once	TGTGCCACCAGTGATAGGACTAGCGGCACCTACAATGAGCAGTTCTTC	CATSDRTSGTYNEQFF
.	TRBJ1-3	TRBV29-1	once	TGCAGCGTTGAGCGGGACCGCTCTGGAAACACCATATATTTT	CSVERDRSGNTIYF
.	TRBJ2-5	TRBV11-1	once	TGTGCCAGCAGCGCGGGTGGGGTCGGAGAGACCCAGTACTTC	CASSAGGVGETQYF
.	TRBJ1-5	TRBV4-3	.	TGCGCCAGCAGCCAAGTAGGCAATCAGCCCCAGCATTTT	CASSQVGNQPQHF
.	TRBJ1-3	TRBV12-5	.	TGTGCTAGTGGTTTGGAACCGAGGGGGTTAGGATCCTCTGGAAACACCATATATTTT	CASGLEPRGLGSSGNTIYF
TRBD1	TRBJ1-2	TRBV7-9	.	TGTGCCAGCAGCGGAGCGGGACAGGGGGCTGGCTACACCTTC	CASSGAGQGAGYTF
.	TRBJ2-7	TRBV5-1	.	TGCGCCAGCAGCGAAGGGGGCTACGAGCAGTACTTC	CASSEGGYEQYF
.	TRBJ1-1	TRBV6-5	.	TGTGCCAGCAGTTACGGTACAGGCAGCATGAACACTGAAGCTTTCTTT	CASSYGTGSMNTEAFF
TRBD2	TRBJ2-6	TRBV5-1	.	TGCGCCAGCAGCCCTCCGGGGGGTGGGGGCTCTGGGGCCAACGTCCTGACTTTC	CASSPPGGGGSGANVLTF
.	TRBJ1-3	TRBV2	.	TGTGCCAGCAGGGGAGACAGGGGAAACACCATATATTTT	CASRGDRGNTIYF
TRBD1	TRBJ1-1	TRBV19	few	TGTGCCAGTATCACAAACACCCCTGACAGGGGGAACACTGAAGCTTTCTTT	CASITNTPDRGNTEAFF
.	TRBJ2-1	TRBV24-1	.	TGTGCCACCAGGAGGGGGGGGCTCGACAATGAGCAGTTCTTC	CATRRGGLDNEQFF
.	TRBJ2-1	TRBV20-1	.	TGCAGGGTAGCGAACTACAATGAGCAGTTCTTC	CRVANYNEQFF
.	TRBJ2-1	TRBV7-6	.	TGTGCCAGCAGCTTAACGGTCACTCCCCGGGACAAGGGCAATGAGCAGTTCTTC	CASSLTVTPRDKGNEQFF